Listed below are T cell receptor beta chains from one sample, sequenced in a study of cytomegalovirus exposure and HLA in healthy donors. The data were produced by immunoSEQ multiplex PCR, yet TCRdb's version contains in-frame clones alone and is incomplete. In the table there are fewer than 150,000 clones, around 77% of which are singletons. Sample: PBMCs. Receptor source: a man aged 25-45 years in good health and CMV-seronegative. Both conserved end residues are part of each CDR3. The order of the fields is D gene, clone size, J gene, V gene, CDR3 DNA, CDR3 protein. A D gene is named only where the DNA matches it firmly. Part of the rows lack a size; the others show once, few, many or a class for expanded clones.

d_gene: NA; abundance: NA; j_gene: TRBJ1-1; v_gene: TRBV7-3; CDR3nt: TGTGCCAGCAGCCCCGGGGGGGAATTGGGAAATGCTTTCTTT; CDR3aa: CASSPGGELGNAFF
d_gene: TRBD1; abundance: NA; j_gene: TRBJ1-1; v_gene: TRBV28; CDR3nt: TGTGCCAGCAGTCCACGACGACAGGGGGGTAACACTGAAGCTTTCTTT; CDR3aa: CASSPRRQGGNTEAFF
d_gene: NA; abundance: few; j_gene: TRBJ2-3; v_gene: TRBV5-4; CDR3nt: TGTGCCAGCAGCTTGGACCAGCGAATCAACACAGATACGCAGTATTTT; CDR3aa: CASSLDQRINTDTQYF
d_gene: TRBD1; abundance: NA; j_gene: TRBJ1-5; v_gene: TRBV6-5; CDR3nt: TGTGCCAGCAGGGACAGGGGGCTAAGCAATCAGCCCCAGCATTTT; CDR3aa: CASRDRGLSNQPQHF
d_gene: TRBD2; abundance: once; j_gene: TRBJ2-4; v_gene: TRBV11-2; CDR3nt: TGTGCCAGCAGCTTATACGCCGGGACTAGCGGGAGAGTTGAAAACATTCAGTACTTC; CDR3aa: CASSLYAGTSGRVENIQYF
d_gene: NA; abundance: NA; j_gene: TRBJ2-2; v_gene: TRBV25-1; CDR3nt: TGTGCCAGCAGTGAACGGAGCGACCGGGAGCTGTTTTTT; CDR3aa: CASSERSDRELFF
d_gene: NA; abundance: NA; j_gene: TRBJ2-7; v_gene: TRBV4-2; CDR3nt: TGTGCCAGCAGCCCAAGTAGTATTGCCTACGAGCAGTACTTC; CDR3aa: CASSPSSIAYEQYF
d_gene: NA; abundance: few; j_gene: TRBJ2-7; v_gene: TRBV18; CDR3nt: TGTGCCAGCTCACCACCATCCACGGAGGAGCAGTACTTC; CDR3aa: CASSPPSTEEQYF
d_gene: NA; abundance: NA; j_gene: TRBJ2-5; v_gene: TRBV27; CDR3nt: TGTGCCAGCAGTTTTGGGCCCAGTGGAGAGACCCAGTACTTC; CDR3aa: CASSFGPSGETQYF
d_gene: NA; abundance: once; j_gene: TRBJ2-7; v_gene: TRBV11-2; CDR3nt: TGTGCCAGCAGCTTTAATCTTTTGGAGCAGTACTTC; CDR3aa: CASSFNLLEQYF
d_gene: NA; abundance: NA; j_gene: TRBJ2-3; v_gene: TRBV30; CDR3nt: TGTGCCTGGAAGGAGGGGGCGAGCACAGATACGCAGTATTTT; CDR3aa: CAWKEGASTDTQYF
d_gene: NA; abundance: NA; j_gene: TRBJ2-5; v_gene: TRBV9; CDR3nt: TGTGCCAGCAGCGGATCGGCAGGGTTCCAAGAGACCCAGTACTTC; CDR3aa: CASSGSAGFQETQYF
d_gene: TRBD1; abundance: NA; j_gene: TRBJ2-7; v_gene: TRBV27; CDR3nt: TGTGCCAGCAGTCTTCGACAGGGCAAATTTGGCGAGCAGTACTTC; CDR3aa: CASSLRQGKFGEQYF
d_gene: NA; abundance: NA; j_gene: TRBJ2-1; v_gene: TRBV4-1; CDR3nt: TGCGCCAGCAGCCAAGACAGGGGATACCCCAATGAGCAGTTCTTC; CDR3aa: CASSQDRGYPNEQFF
d_gene: NA; abundance: NA; j_gene: TRBJ2-7; v_gene: TRBV19; CDR3nt: TGTGCCAGTGCCGTAACGGGGGCCTACGAGCAGTACTTC; CDR3aa: CASAVTGAYEQYF
d_gene: NA; abundance: NA; j_gene: TRBJ2-7; v_gene: TRBV4-2; CDR3nt: TGTGCCAGCAGCCAAGACGGTGAGCAGTACTTC; CDR3aa: CASSQDGEQYF
d_gene: TRBD1; abundance: NA; j_gene: TRBJ2-7; v_gene: TRBV19; CDR3nt: TGTGCCAGTAATCCCGGGACAGGGTTCGACGAGCAGTACTTC; CDR3aa: CASNPGTGFDEQYF
d_gene: NA; abundance: NA; j_gene: TRBJ2-3; v_gene: TRBV2; CDR3nt: TGTGCCAGCAGCCGTGACAGATCTAGCACAGATACGCAGTATTTT; CDR3aa: CASSRDRSSTDTQYF
d_gene: TRBD2; abundance: NA; j_gene: TRBJ2-5; v_gene: TRBV11-1; CDR3nt: TGTGCCAGCGGTGGCCCTAGCGGGACCGCAGAGACCCAGTACTTC; CDR3aa: CASGGPSGTAETQYF
d_gene: NA; abundance: once; j_gene: TRBJ1-5; v_gene: TRBV5-1; CDR3nt: TGCGCCAGCAGCTTGTTCCCCGGTCGTGGTCAGCCCCAGCATTTT; CDR3aa: CASSLFPGRGQPQHF
d_gene: TRBD1; abundance: NA; j_gene: TRBJ1-2; v_gene: TRBV6-4; CDR3nt: TGTGCCAGCAGTCCGGGACAGGGGAACTATGGCTACACCTTC; CDR3aa: CASSPGQGNYGYTF
d_gene: TRBD1; abundance: NA; j_gene: TRBJ2-3; v_gene: TRBV10-1; CDR3nt: TGCGCCAGCAGACCGGACAGGGGCCAAGGAGATACGCAGTATTTT; CDR3aa: CASRPDRGQGDTQYF
d_gene: NA; abundance: once; j_gene: TRBJ2-3; v_gene: TRBV2; CDR3nt: TGTGCCAGCGCCCTAGATCAGGGAGATACGCAGTATTTT; CDR3aa: CASALDQGDTQYF
d_gene: TRBD2; abundance: NA; j_gene: TRBJ2-7; v_gene: TRBV2; CDR3nt: TGTGCCAGCAGTGAAGCGTTCGGGACTAGCGGGAGAATGTCGCGGTACTTC; CDR3aa: CASSEAFGTSGRMSRYF
d_gene: TRBD1; abundance: NA; j_gene: TRBJ2-5; v_gene: TRBV29-1; CDR3nt: TGCAGCGTCGACAGGGGGGCCCAGGAGACCCAGTACTTC; CDR3aa: CSVDRGAQETQYF
d_gene: TRBD1; abundance: NA; j_gene: TRBJ1-2; v_gene: TRBV5-1; CDR3nt: TGCGCCAGCAGCTTAAGGGGGCAGTCCGGCTCCTATGGCTACACCTTC; CDR3aa: CASSLRGQSGSYGYTF
d_gene: NA; abundance: NA; j_gene: TRBJ1-1; v_gene: TRBV19; CDR3nt: TGTGCCAGTCAAAGCCGGGCGGGGGCTGCGACTGAAGCTTTCTTT; CDR3aa: CASQSRAGAATEAFF
d_gene: NA; abundance: NA; j_gene: TRBJ2-7; v_gene: TRBV7-8; CDR3nt: TGTGCCAGCAGCAACAGTCTGGGGGGCTACGAGCAGTACTTC; CDR3aa: CASSNSLGGYEQYF
d_gene: TRBD2; abundance: few; j_gene: TRBJ2-5; v_gene: TRBV14; CDR3nt: TGTGCCAGCAGCCAAGACTCCGCGGGAGTGGTGACCCAGTACTTC; CDR3aa: CASSQDSAGVVTQYF
d_gene: TRBD1; abundance: NA; j_gene: TRBJ1-1; v_gene: TRBV9; CDR3nt: TGTGCCAGCAGCACCCGACAGGGGTCCCCTGAAGCTTTCTTT; CDR3aa: CASSTRQGSPEAFF
d_gene: TRBD1; abundance: NA; j_gene: TRBJ1-2; v_gene: TRBV4-2; CDR3nt: TGTGCCAGCAGCCGGACTCAGGGGGCGAATGGCTACACCTTC; CDR3aa: CASSRTQGANGYTF
d_gene: NA; abundance: few; j_gene: TRBJ1-2; v_gene: TRBV14; CDR3nt: TGTGCCAGCTGGGCGGGGTACAGAGGGGACTATGGCTACACCTTC; CDR3aa: CASWAGYRGDYGYTF
d_gene: TRBD1; abundance: NA; j_gene: TRBJ2-7; v_gene: TRBV28; CDR3nt: TGTGCCAGCAGACGACAGGGGGCGGGGAGCGAGCAGTACTTC; CDR3aa: CASRRQGAGSEQYF
d_gene: NA; abundance: NA; j_gene: TRBJ2-3; v_gene: TRBV5-6; CDR3nt: TGTGCCAGCAGCATGGATTGGAAGTCCGGGACCCGGAGGGCAGATACGCAGTATTTT; CDR3aa: CASSMDWKSGTRRADTQYF
d_gene: NA; abundance: few; j_gene: TRBJ2-1; v_gene: TRBV7-9; CDR3nt: TGTGCCAGCAGCTTCATGACAGAATACAATGAGCAGTTCTTC; CDR3aa: CASSFMTEYNEQFF
d_gene: NA; abundance: NA; j_gene: TRBJ2-3; v_gene: TRBV5-1; CDR3nt: TGCGCCAGCAGGGGCAGGGGTGAGGATACGCAGTATTTT; CDR3aa: CASRGRGEDTQYF
d_gene: NA; abundance: once; j_gene: TRBJ1-4; v_gene: TRBV5-5; CDR3nt: TGTGCCAGCAGCCGGGCCGGAGGAGCAACTAATGAAAAACTGTTTTTT; CDR3aa: CASSRAGGATNEKLFF
d_gene: TRBD1; abundance: NA; j_gene: TRBJ1-2; v_gene: TRBV6-5; CDR3nt: TGTGCCAGCAGTTACTCCGGACAGGACTTCTATGGCTACACCTTC; CDR3aa: CASSYSGQDFYGYTF
d_gene: TRBD1; abundance: NA; j_gene: TRBJ1-1; v_gene: TRBV27; CDR3nt: TGTGCCAGCAGTTTATCGGGACAGGGGAGCACTGAAGCTTTCTTT; CDR3aa: CASSLSGQGSTEAFF
d_gene: TRBD1; abundance: NA; j_gene: TRBJ2-3; v_gene: TRBV4-1; CDR3nt: TGCGCCAGCAGCCAAGATGACAGGGGCTTTGGCACAGATACGCAGTATTTT; CDR3aa: CASSQDDRGFGTDTQYF
d_gene: NA; abundance: once; j_gene: TRBJ2-7; v_gene: TRBV10-3; CDR3nt: TGTGCCATCAGACGGATAGACAGAGAAGGCTACGAGCAGTACTTC; CDR3aa: CAIRRIDREGYEQYF
d_gene: NA; abundance: NA; j_gene: TRBJ2-7; v_gene: TRBV28; CDR3nt: TGTGCCAGCAGTCCCGACAGGTTTGCCTTCTACGAGCAGTACTTC; CDR3aa: CASSPDRFAFYEQYF
d_gene: TRBD2; abundance: NA; j_gene: TRBJ2-1; v_gene: TRBV7-3; CDR3nt: TGTGCCAGCAGTAGACTAGCGGGAGGGCCTAATGAGCAGTTCTTC; CDR3aa: CASSRLAGGPNEQFF
d_gene: TRBD2; abundance: NA; j_gene: TRBJ2-2; v_gene: TRBV28; CDR3nt: TGTGCCAGCAGCTCTAGCGGGGCCGGATCCGGGGAGCTGTTTTTT; CDR3aa: CASSSSGAGSGELFF